The 9 T cell receptor beta chains presented below share a single source sample, sequenced in a study of blood T cell repertoires in COVID-19. The table came from immunoSEQ multiplex PCR; TCRdb's copy has only in-frame clones and leaves some out. The sample records 190,000 or so clones, about 86% being singletons. Sample: PBMCs or T cells enriched from blood (not recorded which). These receptors were taken from a man aged 35-49 years who had recovered from COVID-19.

The chain is built from TRBV28 and TRBJ1-2; D perhaps matches TRBD1 (6 bases). Germline assignment: CDR1 MDHEN and CDR2 SYDVKM. The CDR3 extends over 14 amino acids. Trimming removed 1 base at V and 8 bases at J, with 14 bases between. The CDR3 DNA follows: TGTGCCAGCAGTTTATCAAACAGGGTGTTCGGCTACACCTTC. The encoded protein is CASSLSNRVFGYTF.

The chain combines TRBV3-1 (or the pseudogene TRBV3-2) with TRBJ1-1; D remains ambiguous. Germline lookup yields CDR1 LGHDT and CDR2 YNNKEL (reference sequence). This CDR3 is built from 12 residues. Trimming cost V 7 bases and J 0 bases, with 6 bases left between them. CDR3 amino acids: CASTDLNTEAFF. The CDR3 nucleotides are TGTGCCAGCACTGACTTGAACACTGAAGCTTTCTTT.

The chain couples TRBV19 to TRBJ1-4; a possible D gene is TRBD1 (6 bases). Germline assignment: CDR1 LNHDA and CDR2 SQIVND (reference sequence). CDR3 size: 15 residues. Trimming removed 5 bases at V and 0 bases at J, with 10 bases between. This chain's CDR3 is CASSWQGSTNEKLFF. The CDR3 DNA reads as TGTGCCAGTAGTTGGCAGGGGTCAACTAATGAAAAACTGTTTTTT.

This clone was seen only a few times. The chain employs TRBV6-6 and TRBJ2-5, with no clear D. Germline V CDR1 and CDR2: MNHNY, SVGAGI (reference sequence). The germline V and J ends were trimmed by 8 bases and 5 bases, with 9 bases remaining between them. This CDR3 region has 11 residues. The CDR3 protein is CASEFSETQYF. The CDR3 bases are TGTGCCAGCGAGTTTTCGGAGACCCAGTACTTC.

The chain employs TRBV6-5 and TRBJ2-2; D is ambiguous. CDR3 length: 11 residues. Germline V CDR1 and CDR2: MNHEY, SVGAGI. The V end was cut by 8 bases, the J end by 9 bases, with 10 bases between. CDR3 region: CASGLGRELFF. In DNA, the CDR3 is TGTGCCAGCGGGCTGGGCAGGGAGCTGTTTTTT.

The rearrangement links TRBV4-2 to TRBJ1-2, with D uncertain. V dropped 4 bases and J dropped 1 base, with 10 bases sitting between them. The CDR3 totals 14 residues. Per the germline V gene, CDR1 is LGHNA and CDR2 is YNFKEQ. For the CDR3, the DNA is TGTGCCAGCAGCCCGTCGGCGGATAACTATGGCTACACCTTC. Protein product: CASSPSADNYGYTF.

This chain's CDR3 is CASSLGAGSPLHF. Written as DNA, the CDR3 is TGCGCCAGCAGCTTGGGGGCGGGATCACCCCTCCACTTT. This chain connects TRBV5-1 to TRBJ1-6; no firm D call. Germline values: CDR1 SGHRS, CDR2 YFSETQ. With 0 bases removed from V and 10 bases from J, the gap between germline ends came to 8 bases. The CDR3 spans 13 residues.

V and J are TRBV3-1 (or the pseudogene TRBV3-2) and TRBJ1-2; D not resolved. The CDR3 spans 12 residues. The V end lost 5 bases, the J end lost 1 base, and 5 bases lay between the germline ends. Germline V gives CDR1 LGHDT, CDR2 YNNKEL (reference sequence). Here the CDR3 reads CASSASNYGYTF. CDR3 bases: TGTGCCAGCAGCGCCAGTAACTATGGCTACACCTTC.

This clone was seen only once. The V and J genes are TRBV19 and TRBJ1-2, with 9 bases matching TRBD1. Germline CDR1 and CDR2: LNHDA and SQIVND (reference sequence). The V segment lost 6 bases and the J segment 4 bases; nucleotides outside the gene matches: 9. The CDR3 has 15 residues. As DNA, the CDR3 is TGTGCCAGTAGCCGACAGGGGGAGCGCCTCTATGGCTACACCTTC. It yields the protein CASSRQGERLYGYTF. The entire variable domain, with the rest obtained from reference TRBV19 and TRBJ1-2, is as follows: DGGITQSPKYLFRKEGQNVTLSCEQNLNHDAMYWYRQDPGQGLRLIYYSQIVNDFQKGDIAEGYSVSREKKESFPLTVTSAQKNPTAFYLCASSRQGERLYGYTFGSGTRLTVV.